This T cell receptor beta chain was obtained from a study of blood T cells in healthy people across ages. The germline gives CDR1 SQVTM, CDR2 ANQGSEA. J gave up 4 bases and V 7 bases, and 8 bases lay outside the gene matches. This CDR3 comprises 13 residues. Note on this clonotype: As yet, its antigen is unknown.

Study conclusions and caveats: CMV status of donors was not determined, possibly confounding expanded clonotype changes. Both higher diversity and more naive CD4+ cells marked long-lived donors when set against aged donors.

Primed by a sample-barcoded 5' primer and a J-beta primer mix, a second PCR proceeded for about 6 to 12 cycles. TCRdb ran MiXCR on the 5' RACE reads and lists one entry per CDR3 protein. The table includes fewer than 900,000 distinct CDR3 sequences, roughly 44% detected once. The chain has TRBV29-1 and TRBJ1-2, with TRBD1 matching 8 bases. The source of this sequence is a woman aged 55-69 years in good health. The sample consisted of blood. For the CDR3, the DNA is TGCAGCGGTTCCAGGGGGCAGGGCTATGGCTACACCTTC. This encodes CSGSRGQGYGYTF.